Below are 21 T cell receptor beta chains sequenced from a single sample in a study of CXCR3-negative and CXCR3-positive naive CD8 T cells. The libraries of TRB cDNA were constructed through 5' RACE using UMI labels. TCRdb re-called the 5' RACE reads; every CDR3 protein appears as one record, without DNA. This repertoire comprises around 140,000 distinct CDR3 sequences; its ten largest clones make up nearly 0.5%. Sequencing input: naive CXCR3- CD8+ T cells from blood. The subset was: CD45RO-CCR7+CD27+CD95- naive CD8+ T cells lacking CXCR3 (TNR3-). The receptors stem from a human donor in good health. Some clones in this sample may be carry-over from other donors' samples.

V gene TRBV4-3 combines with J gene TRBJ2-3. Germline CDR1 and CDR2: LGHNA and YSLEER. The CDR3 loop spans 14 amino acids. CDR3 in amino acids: CASSQDFSADTQYF.

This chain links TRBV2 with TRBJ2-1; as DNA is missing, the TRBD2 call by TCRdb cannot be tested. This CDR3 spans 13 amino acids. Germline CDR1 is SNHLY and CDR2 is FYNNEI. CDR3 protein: CASSALGNNEQFF.

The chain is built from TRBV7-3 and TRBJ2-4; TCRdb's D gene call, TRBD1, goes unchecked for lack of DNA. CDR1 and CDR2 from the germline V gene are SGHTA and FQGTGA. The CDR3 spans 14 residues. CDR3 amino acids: CASSSGQGLDIQYF.

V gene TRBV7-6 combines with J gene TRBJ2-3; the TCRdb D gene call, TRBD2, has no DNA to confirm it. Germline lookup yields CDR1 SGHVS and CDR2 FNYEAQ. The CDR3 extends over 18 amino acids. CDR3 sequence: CASVLSSVTLTSTDTQYF.

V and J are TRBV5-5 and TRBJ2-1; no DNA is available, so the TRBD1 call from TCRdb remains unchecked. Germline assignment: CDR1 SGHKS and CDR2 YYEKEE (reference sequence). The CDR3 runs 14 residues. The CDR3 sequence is CASSFGTGGDEQFF.

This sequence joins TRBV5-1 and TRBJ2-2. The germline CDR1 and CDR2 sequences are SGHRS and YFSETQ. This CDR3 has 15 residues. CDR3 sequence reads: CASSFLAENTGELFF.

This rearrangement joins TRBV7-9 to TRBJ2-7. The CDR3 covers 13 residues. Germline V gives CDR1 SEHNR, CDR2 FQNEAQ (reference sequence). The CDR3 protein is CASSAGDSYEQYF. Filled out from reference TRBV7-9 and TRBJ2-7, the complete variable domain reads DTGVSQNPRHKITKRGQNVTFRCDPISEHNRLYWYRQTLGQGPEFLTYFQNEAQLEKSRLLSDRFSAERPKGSFSTLEIQRTEQGDSAMYLCASSAGDSYEQYFGPGTRLTVT.

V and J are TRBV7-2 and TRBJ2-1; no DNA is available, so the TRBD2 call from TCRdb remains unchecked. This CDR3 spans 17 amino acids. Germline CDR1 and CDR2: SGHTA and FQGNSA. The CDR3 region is CASSLLIAGEGYNEQFF.

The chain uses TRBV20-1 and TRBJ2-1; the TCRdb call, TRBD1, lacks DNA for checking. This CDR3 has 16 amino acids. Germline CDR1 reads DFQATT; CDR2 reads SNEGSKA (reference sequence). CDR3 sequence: CSAIPLWRERYHEQFF.

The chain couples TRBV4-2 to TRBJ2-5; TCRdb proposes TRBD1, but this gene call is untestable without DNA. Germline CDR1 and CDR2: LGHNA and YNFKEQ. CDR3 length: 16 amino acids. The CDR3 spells CASSQEGDRPQETQYF.

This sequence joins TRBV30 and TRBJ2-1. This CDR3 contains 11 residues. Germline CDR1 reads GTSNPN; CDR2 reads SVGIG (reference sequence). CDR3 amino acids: CAWRTYNEQFF.

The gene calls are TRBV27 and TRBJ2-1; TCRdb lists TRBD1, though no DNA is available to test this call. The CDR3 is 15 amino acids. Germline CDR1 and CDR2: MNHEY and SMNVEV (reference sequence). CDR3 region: CASSLHRAAYNEQFF.

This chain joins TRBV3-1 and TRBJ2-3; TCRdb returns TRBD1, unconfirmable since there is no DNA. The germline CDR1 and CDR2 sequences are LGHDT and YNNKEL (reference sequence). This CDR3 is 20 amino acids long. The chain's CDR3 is CASSRGNRDRRVCGTDTQYF.

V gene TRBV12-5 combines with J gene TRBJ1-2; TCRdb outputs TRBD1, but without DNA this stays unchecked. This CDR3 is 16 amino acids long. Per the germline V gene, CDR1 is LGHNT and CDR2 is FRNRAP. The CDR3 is CASGLVRQEFNYGYTF.

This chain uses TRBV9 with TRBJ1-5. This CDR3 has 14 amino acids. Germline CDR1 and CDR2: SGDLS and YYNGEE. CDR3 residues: CASSVGASNQPQHF.

The CDR3 protein is CASSLGADSYNSPLHF. The V gene is TRBV5-1, the J gene TRBJ1-6; absent DNA, TCRdb's TRBD1 call cannot be checked. The CDR3 runs 16 residues. Germline CDR1 SGHRS, CDR2 YFSETQ.

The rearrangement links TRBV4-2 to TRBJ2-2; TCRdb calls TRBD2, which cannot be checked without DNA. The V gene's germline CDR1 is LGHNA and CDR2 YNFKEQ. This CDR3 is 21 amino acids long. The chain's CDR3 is CASSQVVAGGTSPPNTGELFF.

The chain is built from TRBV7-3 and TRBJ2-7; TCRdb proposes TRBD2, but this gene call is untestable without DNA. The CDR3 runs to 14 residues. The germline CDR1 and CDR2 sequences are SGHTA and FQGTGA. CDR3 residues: CASSPSGSGPEQYF.

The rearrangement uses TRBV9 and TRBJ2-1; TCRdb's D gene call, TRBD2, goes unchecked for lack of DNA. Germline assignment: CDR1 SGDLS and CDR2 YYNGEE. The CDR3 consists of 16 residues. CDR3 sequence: CASSLGLADLVGEQFF.

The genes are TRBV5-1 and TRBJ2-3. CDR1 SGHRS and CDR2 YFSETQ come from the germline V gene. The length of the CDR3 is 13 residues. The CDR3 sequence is CASSLAVSDTQYF.

The CDR3 spells CASSYRNLYEQYF. The chain joins TRBV6-5 to TRBJ2-7. Per the germline V gene, CDR1 is MNHEY and CDR2 is SVGAGI. The CDR3 spans 13 residues.